Shown below are 28 T cell receptor beta chains from a single sample sequenced in a study of blood T cell repertoires in COVID-19. Here immunoSEQ multiplex PCR was the method, and the copy in TCRdb shows in-frame clones only, minus some. The repertoire holds some 59,000 clones, 80% seen once, with about 20% in the top ten. Sequenced material: peripheral blood. These receptors originate from a man younger than 45 with COVID-19, enrolled during active disease.

The chain joins TRBV4-1 to TRBJ1-2, with TRBD1 matching 12 bases. This CDR3 has 17 residues. Looked up from germline, CDR1 is MGHRA and CDR2 is YSYEKL. With 8 bases clipped from V and 2 bases from J, the junction kept 12 bases outside the gene matches. This CDR3 is CASARGTGGARNYGYTF. As DNA, the CDR3 is TGCGCCAGCGCCCGAGGGACAGGGGGCGCGAGAAACTATGGCTACACCTTC.

This chain joins TRBV25-1 and TRBJ2-3, with TRBD2 matching 8 bases. This CDR3 has 15 amino acids. The V segment lost 6 bases and the J segment 2 bases; nucleotides outside the gene matches: 7. Germline values: CDR1 MGHDK, CDR2 SYGVNS. Here the CDR3 DNA reads TGTGCCAGCAGCGGTACGGGAGGGATCACAGATACGCAGTATTTT. Its translation is CASSGTGGITDTQYF.

This chain links TRBV5-6 with TRBJ2-7; perhaps TRBD2 as D (6 bases). The V and J ends lost 5 bases and 1 base respectively, with 13 bases between them. CDR1 is SGHDT and CDR2 is YYEEEE in the germline V gene. The CDR3 loop spans 14 amino acids. The CDR3 bases are TGTGCCAGCAGACCGGGACTCAATTCCTACGAGCAGTACTTC. Encoded protein: CASRPGLNSYEQYF.

The chain carries TRBV29-1 and TRBJ2-4; 11 bases line up with TRBD2. CDR3 size: 14 residues. Germline V lookup: CDR1 SQVTM, CDR2 ANQGSEA. The J segment lost 5 bases and the V segment lost 0 bases, leaving 0 bases of the junction unmatched. The CDR3 region has the DNA TGCAGCGTTGAAGAGGGACTAGCGGAAAACATTCAGTACTTC. Translation: CSVEEGLAENIQYF.

The V and J genes are TRBV15 and TRBJ2-7; D might be TRBD1 (5 bases). CDR1 is LNHNV and CDR2 is YYDKDF in the germline V gene (reference sequence). With 1 base removed from V and 1 base from J, the gap between germline ends came to 8 bases. CDR3 size: 14 residues. CDR3 bases: TGTGCCACCAGCAGAGTTAAGGGGTCCTACGAGCAGTACTTC. This translates into CATSRVKGSYEQYF.

The chain is built from TRBV5-1 and TRBJ2-5; 7 bases map to TRBD2. The CDR3 contains 15 residues. Germline-derived CDR1 and CDR2 are SGHRS and YFSETQ. The ends lost 2 bases at V and 0 bases at J; junction bases unmatched: 4. The DNA for the CDR3 is TGCGCCAGCAGCTTACAAAGCGGGGACCAAGAGACCCAGTACTTC. It encodes CASSLQSGDQETQYF.

The chain carries TRBV5-1 and TRBJ1-4, with 9 bases fitting TRBD1. The V gene end was trimmed by 4 bases and the J gene end by 6 bases; junction bases not matched to a gene: 4. Looked up from germline, CDR1 is SGHRS and CDR2 is YFSETQ. The CDR3 has 14 residues. Here the CDR3 reads CASSRDRVDEKLFF. The CDR3 DNA reads as TGCGCCAGCAGCAGGGACAGGGTGGATGAAAAACTGTTTTTT.

This clone was found once. The chain recombines TRBV7-3 with TRBJ2-1, with 9 positions matching TRBD2. V dropped 5 bases and J dropped 6; count of bases not matched to a gene: 5. The CDR3 runs to 14 residues. Per germline, CDR1 SGHTA and CDR2 FQGTGA. The CDR3 here is CASSAGGRANEQFF. DNA of the CDR3: TGTGCCAGCAGCGCGGGAGGGAGGGCCAATGAGCAGTTCTTC. The complete variable domain, with remaining parts taken from reference TRBV7-3 and TRBJ2-1, reads GAGVSQTPSNKVTEKGKYVELRCDPISGHTALYWYRQSLGQGPEFLIYFQGTGAADDSGLPNDRFFAVRPEGSVSTLKIQRTERGDSAVYLCASSAGGRANEQFFGPGTRLTVL.

The chain recombines TRBV4-1 with TRBJ1-1, with TRBD1 matching 9 bases. The CDR3 length is 18 residues. After removal of 3 bases from V and 1 base from J, the junction contained 12 bases not matched to a gene. Germline V gives CDR1 MGHRA, CDR2 YSYEKL. The CDR3 region is CASSQFDRGKIGNTEAFF. Written as DNA, the CDR3 is TGCGCCAGCAGCCAGTTTGACAGGGGGAAAATAGGGAACACTGAAGCTTTCTTT.

The gene calls are TRBV9 and TRBJ2-1; 8 nucleotides align to TRBD2. V was clipped by 1 base and J by 8 bases; unmatched bases: 5. Looked up from germline, CDR1 is SGDLS and CDR2 is YYNGEE. The CDR3 has 14 amino acids. This chain's CDR3 is CASSVSGRVDEQFF. The CDR3 region has the DNA TGTGCCAGCAGCGTAAGCGGGAGAGTGGATGAGCAGTTCTTC. Complete variable domain (other parts from reference TRBV9 and TRBJ2-1): DSGVTQTPKHLITATGQRVTLRCSPRSGDLSVYWYQQSLDQGLQFLIQYYNGEERAKGNILERFSAQQFPDLHSELNLSSLELGDSALYFCASSVSGRVDEQFFGPGTRLTVL.

The count of this clone is one. This chain connects TRBV7-3 to TRBJ2-3; D may be TRBD2 (7 bases). Between the trimmed V and J ends, which lost 5 bases and 1 base, there was a span of 19 bases. Germline assignment: CDR1 SGHTA and CDR2 FQGTGA. This CDR3 comprises 17 residues. CDR3 DNA sequence: TGTGCCAGCAGCACAAGCCCGCCGGGGGGCGGCACAGATACGCAGTATTTT. It yields the protein CASSTSPPGGGTDTQYF. Combining the CDR3 with reference TRBV7-3 and TRBJ2-3 gives the whole variable domain GAGVSQTPSNKVTEKGKYVELRCDPISGHTALYWYRQSLGQGPEFLIYFQGTGAADDSGLPNDRFFAVRPEGSVSTLKIQRTERGDSAVYLCASSTSPPGGGTDTQYFGPGTRLTVL.

This clone has a handful of counts. The chain recombines TRBV6-5 with TRBJ2-7, with TRBD1 matching 9 bases. CDR1 is MNHEY and CDR2 is SVGAGI in the germline V gene. Unmatched junction bases numbered 8, after V lost 6 bases and J lost 5 bases. The CDR3 loop spans 14 amino acids. CDR3: CASSRDRARHEQYF. CDR3 DNA: TGTGCCAGCAGCCGGGACAGGGCCCGGCACGAGCAGTACTTC.

V and J are TRBV15 and TRBJ2-4; perhaps TRBD2 as D (5 bases). Germline V gives CDR1 LNHNV, CDR2 YYDKDF (reference sequence). V lost 3 bases to trimming and J lost 2 bases, with 11 bases between them. The CDR3 sequence is 15 residues long. The CDR3 DNA reads TGTGCCACCAGCAGTGGGCGGGTCCCCAAAAACATTCAGTACTTC. Its protein is CATSSGRVPKNIQYF.

The rearrangement joins TRBV9 to TRBJ2-3; weak D call: TRBD2 (7 bases). This CDR3 is built from 15 residues. Trimming removed 2 bases from V and 3 bases from J, with 13 bases in between. Per the germline V gene, CDR1 is SGDLS and CDR2 is YYNGEE. The CDR3 sequence is CASSVGGGATDTQYF. The CDR3 DNA sequence: TGTGCCAGCAGCGTCGGTGGGGGGGCAACAGATACGCAGTATTTT.

V is TRBV19 and J is TRBJ2-1; 10 positions agree with TRBD2. Trimming at V came to 3 bases and at J to 3 bases, leaving 5 bases not matched to a gene. CDR1 LNHDA and CDR2 SQIVND come from the germline V gene (reference sequence). The CDR3 spans 16 residues. CDR3 nucleotide sequence: TGTGCCAGTAGTATTGGAGGACTAGCGGACTACAATGAGCAGTTCTTC. It translates to CASSIGGLADYNEQFF. Using reference TRBV19 and TRBJ2-1 for the parts outside the CDR3, the full variable domain is DGGITQSPKYLFRKEGQNVTLSCEQNLNHDAMYWYRQDPGQGLRLIYYSQIVNDFQKGDIAEGYSVSREKKESFPLTVTSAQKNPTAFYLCASSIGGLADYNEQFFGPGTRLTVL.

V gene TRBV4-2 combines with J gene TRBJ2-2; 7 bases align to TRBD2. Trimming took 4 bases from V and 7 from J; bases not matched to a gene: 9. The CDR3 sequence is 15 residues long. In germline, CDR1 is LGHNA, CDR2 YNFKEQ. The CDR3 DNA reads as TGTGCCAGCAGCCCCCCAGCGGGAAGAGGCGGGGAGCTGTTTTTT. It translates to CASSPPAGRGGELFF.

This sequence joins TRBV6-2 or TRBV6-3 and TRBJ2-7; D is perhaps TRBD2 (5 bases). Germline V lookup: CDR1 MNHEY, CDR2 SVGEGT. V dropped 4 bases and J dropped 4 bases, with 8 bases sitting between them. The CDR3 has 12 amino acids. CDR3 DNA sequence: TGTGCCAGCAGTTTCCTAGCATACGAGCAGTACTTC. It translates to CASSFLAYEQYF.

This chain links TRBV30 with TRBJ2-3; 11 nucleotides line up with TRBD2. Germline CDR1 is GTSNPN and CDR2 is SVGIG (reference sequence). The CDR3 runs to 16 residues. J was trimmed by 2 bases and V by 3 bases; bases with no gene match: 7. The CDR3 DNA reads TGTGCCTGGAGCTCAGGGACTAGCGGATTCACAGATACGCAGTATTTT. Amino acids: CAWSSGTSGFTDTQYF.

The rearrangement links TRBV3-1 (or the pseudogene TRBV3-2) to TRBJ2-5, with 7 bases identical to TRBD2. This CDR3 contains 16 residues. The V and J ends lost 0 bases and 5 bases, in that order; junction bases with no gene match: 9. CDR1 is LGHDT and CDR2 is YNNKEL in the germline V gene (reference sequence). DNA of the CDR3: TGTGCCAGCAGCCAAGAGGGCTATGGGGGAGGGGAGACCCAGTACTTC. Protein product: CASSQEGYGGGETQYF.

The rearrangement uses TRBV28 and TRBJ2-7; 10 bases map to TRBD2. Germline V gene data show CDR1 as MDHEN and CDR2 as SYDVKM. This CDR3 has 15 residues. V gave up 0 bases and J gave up 5 bases; unmatched junction bases: 4. The CDR3 protein is CASSLWASGRDEQYF. DNA of the CDR3: TGTGCCAGCAGTTTATGGGCTAGCGGGAGAGACGAGCAGTACTTC.

The rearrangement links TRBV7-2 to TRBJ1-5; 7 nucleotides align to TRBD1. CDR3 length: 15 amino acids. Germline V lookup: CDR1 SGHTA, CDR2 FQGNSA. J was trimmed by 7 bases and V by 1 base; bases with no gene match: 7. Here the CDR3 reads CASSLGSGGGQPQHF. In DNA form, the CDR3 reads TGTGCCAGCAGCTTAGGATCAGGGGGAGGACAGCCCCAGCATTTT.

This chain uses TRBV18 with TRBJ2-3, with 9 bases fitting TRBD2. The CDR3 is 16 amino acids. Germline V lookup: CDR1 KGHSH, CDR2 LQKENI. J lost 5 bases, V lost 0 bases, and 6 bases had no gene match. CDR3 nucleotide sequence: TGTGCCAGCTCACCACCGTTATTAGCGGGAGTAGATACGCAGTATTTT. It is translated as CASSPPLLAGVDTQYF.

The chain carries TRBV6-1 and TRBJ1-1; D unresolved. Germline loops: CDR1 MNHNS, CDR2 SASEGT. With 5 bases removed from V and 1 base from J, the gap between germline ends came to 11 bases. There are 14 residues in the CDR3. The DNA of the CDR3 is TGTGCCAGCAGTCCCCTTGGGCGGAACACTGAAGCTTTCTTT. This sequence encodes CASSPLGRNTEAFF.

The chain is built from TRBV11-2 and TRBJ1-5; D is uncertain. This CDR3 has 15 amino acids. The germline V gene encodes CDR1 SGHAT and CDR2 FQNNGV. Trimming stripped 5 bases from V and 5 bases from J, with 16 bases between. The CDR3: CASSQTGLNHQPQHF. CDR3 in DNA: TGTGCCAGCAGCCAGACGGGGTTGAACCATCAGCCCCAGCATTTT.

This clone was observed once. This chain joins TRBV7-2 and TRBJ1-1, with 9 bases that match TRBD1. The CDR3 totals 15 residues. Looked up from germline, CDR1 is SGHTA and CDR2 is FQGNSA. Losses at the gene ends were 3 bases for V and 5 bases for J; bases not matched to a gene: 7. The CDR3 DNA reads TGTGCCAGCAGCTTGTACAGGGGGCTGATAACTGAAGCTTTCTTT. As protein: CASSLYRGLITEAFF. Together with reference TRBV7-2 and TRBJ1-1, the CDR3 gives the full variable domain: GAGVSQSPSNKVTEKGKDVELRCDPISGHTALYWYRQSLGQGLEFLIYFQGNSAPDKSGLPSDRFSAERTGGSVSTLTIQRTQQEDSAVYLCASSLYRGLITEAFFGQGTRLTVV.

The chain joins TRBV11-3 to TRBJ2-4; TRBD2 is a possible D gene (7 bases). Germline V gene lookup returns CDR1 SGHNT and CDR2 YENEEA. CDR3 length equals 17 residues. Trimming took off 5 bases at V and 0 bases at J, with 17 bases between the two ends. CDR3 loop: CASSPGEGILAKNIQYF. The DNA of the CDR3 is TGTGCCAGCAGCCCAGGGGAGGGGATCCTAGCCAAAAACATTCAGTACTTC.

The chain has TRBV9 and TRBJ2-7, with 7 positions matching TRBD1. The V and J ends lost 0 bases and 7 bases, in that order; junction bases with no gene match: 7. The CDR3 is made up of 14 amino acids. CDR1 and CDR2 from the germline V gene are SGDLS and YYNGEE. This CDR3 reads CASSVEGQWGEQYF. The DNA of the CDR3 is TGTGCCAGCAGCGTAGAGGGACAGTGGGGGGAGCAGTACTTC.

This chain connects TRBV27 to TRBJ2-3, with TRBD1 matching 7 bases. CDR1 is MNHEY and CDR2 is SMNVEV in the germline V gene (reference sequence). CDR3 length: 16 residues. V lost 3 bases to trimming and J lost 0 bases; unmatched junction nucleotides: 6. The DNA for the CDR3 is TGTGCCAGCAGTTTGTCCAGGGGGTCTAGCACAGATACGCAGTATTTT. Translation gives CASSLSRGSSTDTQYF.